The entry that follows covers one T cell receptor (beta chain) sequence. This receptor's antigen is unknown. There are no base qualities to consult, and no much larger clone falls within one base. This record belongs to a study of STAT5B mutations in CD4+ large granular lymphocyte leukemia (dated by TCRdb to 2021 to 2024). In terms of the full investigation: Among the healthy controls, the CDR3 'QG' motif was associated with a particular HLA allele. The TCRbeta repertoires of CD4+ T-cell large granular lymphocyte leukemia patients were compared with the TCRbeta repertoires of healthy blood donors. Flow cytometry performed on FACSCanto II or FACSVerse showed that the purified fractions had more than 95% purity among lymphocytes.

Study-wide conclusions, independent of this receptor: The main leukemic clonotypes were found to be private to each patient, although over 20% of the main leukemic clonotypes were detected at low frequency in the non-leukemic repertoires of other patients. Enrichment of TRBV06-family usage was observed among the top patient clones (8/27) relative to healthy controls (2/35). CD4-sorted patient repertoires appeared more clonal than healthy CD4+ repertoires, and this difference persisted after removing the putative leukemic clones. The data were not HLA-matched, and the relatively small sample size could explain the higher clonality seen in CD4+ compared with CD8+ T-LGLL.

CDR3 length: 14 amino acids, cysteine to phenylalanine. Of all the DNA, just the CDR3 is kept, 42 bases in frame from base 1. As encoded in the germline V gene, CDR1 is MDHEN while CDR2 is SYDVKM. V sheds 1 base and J sheds 5 bases, leaving 11 bases between their ends. The immunoSEQ assay at survey resolution was used to sequence TCRbeta rearrangements from genomic DNA. From the authors' description of their analysis: In the TCR sequencing data, the lowest productive clonotype frequency that could be detected was 2.59 x 10-5. Analyses included only productive TCRbeta rearrangements, meaning complete and in-frame sequences. Simpson clonality, calculated in the immunoSEQ Analyzer version 3.0, was used as the measure of sample clonality. Clones were binned by frequency as very rare, small, medium, large (1-20%) or hyperexpanded (>20%). OLGA 1.2.3 estimated generation probabilities, VDJtools produced V-gene circos plots, VDJdb was queried for specificities, and GLIPH identified CDR3 motifs. TCRdb limited this immuneACCESS table to in-frame rearrangements with V and J called. A share of clones is missing; checked studies link under half to unresolved V genes, and the rest is unexplained. V, J and clone size reflect that table, while D and trimming were determined from the DNA. The sample table shows nearly 35,000 clones, and roughly two thirds are seen once. The ten largest clones represent 1.5% to 2% of the sample.

Healthy controls were some 40 blood donors whose buffy coats came from the Finnish Red Cross blood service. All TCR-sequenced material derived from peripheral blood: patient blood samples and healthy donor buffy coats. Peripheral blood mononuclear cells were isolated by Ficoll-Hypaque gradient centrifugation. For the healthy controls, CD4+ cells were obtained from buffy coats by magnetic purification. The Gentra Puregene Cell and Tissue kit was used for genomic DNA extraction, and quantification was performed on a Qubit 2.0 fluorometer. The TCR sequence derives from a human donor in good health. The sequenced material came from CD4+ T cells from blood buffy coats. Here the chain combines TRBV28 and TRBJ2-5; the D gene is perhaps TRBD2, from 6 matching bases. The CDR3 region has the sequence CASSLSAGRETQYF. The DNA is TGTGCCAGCAGTTTATCTGCGGGGAGGGAGACCCAGTACTTC. The entire variable domain, with the stretches around the CDR3 drawn from the reference TRBV28 and TRBJ2-5 proteins, is DVKVTQSSRYLVKRTGEKVFLECVQDMDHENMFWYRQDPGLGLRLIYFSYDVKMKEKGDIPEGYSVSREKKERFSLILESASTNQTSMYLCASSLSAGRETQYFGPGTRLLVL.